A single sample gave rise to the 25 T cell receptor beta chains below, sequenced in a study of blood T cell repertoires in COVID-19 (dated by TCRdb to 2018 to 2020). Library generation was performed with the immunoSEQ multiplex PCR assay. The clones in this table, taken by TCRdb from immuneACCESS, are in-frame only. Not every clone is retained; where verified, under half of the shortfall comes from an unresolved V gene, and the cause of the rest is unknown. The sample records tens of thousands of clones, approximately 80% of which are singletons. Around 30% of the sample is held by the ten biggest clonotypes. Sequencing was carried out using peripheral blood. These receptors were obtained from a human donor in a cohort sampled during active COVID-19.

The rearrangement links TRBV7-9 to TRBJ1-6; D is unclear. V was trimmed by 7 bases and J by 5 bases, leaving 6 bases between them. The CDR3 has 12 amino acids. Germline CDR1 reads SEHNR; CDR2 reads FQNEAQ (reference sequence). In nucleotides, the CDR3 is TGTGCCAGCACGCAGGATAATTCACCCCTCCACTTT. Protein product: CASTQDNSPLHF.

This clone was observed a few times. V gene TRBV6-6 combines with J gene TRBJ1-5, with D tentatively TRBD1 (6 bases). CDR3 length: 12 residues. Germline CDR1 MNHNY, CDR2 SVGAGI (reference sequence). The V end was cut by 5 bases, the J end by 11 bases, with 13 bases between. CDR3 protein: CASSKGTWAQHF. CDR3 bases: TGTGCCAGCAGTAAAGGGACATGGGCCCAGCATTTT.

The chain recombines TRBV7-2 with TRBJ2-1, with 7 bases aligning to TRBD2. Germline CDR1 is SGHTA and CDR2 is FQGNSA. CDR3 length: 12 residues. Trimming at V came to 4 bases and at J to 6 bases, leaving 0 bases not matched to a gene. The CDR3 DNA is TGTGCCAGCAGCTGGGGGGGCAATGAGCAGTTCTTC. This codes for CASSWGGNEQFF.

Note on this clone: One end of the junction is discordant with germline, which a read error may explain. The J gene is TRBJ1-2, the V gene TRBV14; D unresolved. Germline V gives CDR1 SGHDN, CDR2 FVKESK. There are 11 residues in the CDR3. The DNA of the CDR3 is TGTGCCAGCAGCCAAGAAGCATTGGTCTCTTTC. Amino acids: CASSQEALVSF.

The genes are TRBV20-1 and TRBJ1-2; tentative D call: TRBD1 (5 bases). Per germline, CDR1 DFQATT and CDR2 SNEGSKA (reference sequence). Trimming took off 6 bases at V and 8 bases at J, with 13 bases between the two ends. The CDR3 consists of 11 residues. The CDR3 loop is CSAAPGGGYTF. The CDR3 DNA sequence: TGCAGTGCCGCTCCCGGGGGAGGCTACACCTTC.

DNA for the CDR3: TGCGCCAGCAGCTTGGACGGGGGTACGAGCAATCAGCCCCAGCATTTT. Translating gives CASSLDGGTSNQPQHF. The rearrangement links TRBV5-1 to TRBJ1-5, with D possibly TRBD1 on 5 matching bases. Germline V gene data show CDR1 as SGHRS and CDR2 as YFSETQ. V gave up 0 bases and J gave up 1 base, with 11 bases separating them. This CDR3 contains 16 residues.

The rearrangement joins TRBV7-9 to TRBJ2-7; D may be TRBD2 (6 bases). From germline, CDR1 is SEHNR and CDR2 FQNEAQ (reference sequence). The V gene lost 2 bases and the J gene lost 3 bases, with 17 bases spanning the gap. The CDR3 sequence is 16 residues long. CDR3: CASSLLGGVGDYEQYF. In DNA form, the CDR3 reads TGTGCCAGCAGCTTACTCGGCGGGGTAGGCGACTACGAGCAGTACTTC. The full variable domain, its missing parts supplied by reference TRBV7-9 and TRBJ2-7, is DTGVSQNPRHKITKRGQNVTFRCDPISEHNRLYWYRQTLGQGPEFLTYFQNEAQLEKSRLLSDRFSAERPKGSFSTLEIQRTEQGDSAMYLCASSLLGGVGDYEQYFGPGTRLTVT.

This clone was recorded once. The DNA of the CDR3 is TGCAGTGCTAGCGTCAGTACTGGCTACACCTTC. This encodes CSASVSTGYTF. The rearrangement joins TRBV20-1 to TRBJ1-2; D is ambiguous. This CDR3 contains 11 residues. Per germline, CDR1 DFQATT and CDR2 SNEGSKA (reference sequence). V lost 3 bases and J 7 bases, leaving 9 bases between the germline ends.

This clone was detected only a few times. J is TRBJ1-1 and V is TRBV7-9; the D is unclear. The CDR3 runs to 15 residues. CDR1 is SEHNR, CDR2 FQNEAQ, per germline (reference sequence). Trimming shortened V by 4 bases and J by 3 bases, and 15 bases separated the two germline ends. CDR3 in DNA: TGTGCCAGCAGCTCGGACGGAGGACTTTACACTGAAGCTTTCTTT. Protein sequence: CASSSDGGLYTEAFF.

The CDR3 DNA sequence: TGTGCCACACAGGGGAGACCTAATCAGCCCCAGCATTTT. Protein product: CATQGRPNQPQHF. The chain uses TRBV6-5 and TRBJ1-5, with 7 bases aligning to TRBD1. Germline CDR1 MNHEY, CDR2 SVGAGI. This CDR3 comprises 13 residues. The J segment lost 4 bases and the V segment lost 10 bases, leaving 7 bases of the junction unmatched.

This chain uses TRBV7-9 with TRBJ2-5; a weak D match, TRBD2 (6 bases). Germline CDR1 reads SEHNR; CDR2 reads FQNEAQ (reference sequence). V lost 1 base to trimming and J lost 3 bases, with 15 bases between them. The CDR3 loop spans 16 amino acids. CDR3 in amino acids: CASSLGGGLNEETQYF. CDR3 in DNA: TGTGCCAGCAGCTTAGGAGGTGGACTAAATGAAGAGACCCAGTACTTC.

This sequence joins TRBV10-3 and TRBJ2-1; 8 bases match TRBD2. Germline CDR1 is ENHRY and CDR2 is SYGVKD. The CDR3 is 13 residues long. Trimming removed 4 bases from V and 7 bases from J; junction bases left unmatched: 3. As DNA, the CDR3 is TGTGCCATCAGTGCGGGGGGGCGAAATGAGCAGTTCTTC. It specifies CAISAGGRNEQFF.

The chain employs TRBV6-5 and TRBJ1-2, with D possibly being TRBD1 (5 bases). V dropped 9 bases and J dropped 7 bases, with 12 bases sitting between them. Germline V gene lookup returns CDR1 MNHEY and CDR2 SVGAGI. The CDR3 consists of 11 residues. The CDR3 sequence is CASMLGGGYTF. CDR3 DNA: TGTGCCAGTATGCTGGGGGGTGGCTACACCTTC.

The chain couples TRBV7-9 to TRBJ2-3; D is perhaps TRBD2 (6 bases). The CDR3 runs 15 residues. V lost 5 bases to trimming and J lost 2 bases, with 14 bases between them. Germline assignment: CDR1 SEHNR and CDR2 FQNEAQ (reference sequence). The CDR3 is CASSPRDFATDTQYF. The CDR3 nucleotides are TGTGCCAGCAGCCCCCGGGACTTTGCCACAGATACGCAGTATTTT.

This clone was seen a few times. The chain employs TRBV11-2 and TRBJ2-7, with D perhaps matching TRBD1 (5 bases). This CDR3 spans 13 amino acids. Trimming removed 3 bases at V and 6 bases at J, with 12 bases between. The germline CDR1 and CDR2 sequences are SGHAT and FQNNGV. CDR3 nucleotide sequence: TGTGCCAGCAGCTTCCTGACAGCAGGCGAGCAGTACTTC. This translates into CASSFLTAGEQYF. The variable domain in full, completed from reference TRBV11-2 and TRBJ2-7, reads EAGVAQSPRYKIIEKRQSVAFWCNPISGHATLYWYQQILGQGPKLLIQFQNNGVVDDSQLPKDRFSAERLKGVDSTLKIQPAKLEDSAVYLCASSFLTAGEQYFGPGTRLTVT.

The rearrangement links TRBV7-2 to TRBJ1-2; 12 bases line up with TRBD1. Trimming took 5 bases from V and 4 from J; bases not matched to a gene: 5. Germline assignment: CDR1 SGHTA and CDR2 FQGNSA. There are 15 residues in the CDR3. The CDR3 DNA follows: TGTGCCAGCAGCCAGGGACAGGGGGCTTTCTATGGCTACACCTTC. It translates to CASSQGQGAFYGYTF.

The chain couples TRBV4-1 to TRBJ2-7; D gene ambiguous. The CDR3 sequence is 16 residues long. Trimming removed 4 bases from V and 0 bases from J, with 16 bases in between. Germline V lookup: CDR1 MGHRA, CDR2 YSYEKL. The CDR3 DNA is TGCGCCAGCAGCCTCCTGACGAACTATCCCTCCTACGAGCAGTACTTC. As protein: CASSLLTNYPSYEQYF.

In regard to this clone: One junction end does not reproduce the germline sequence, and a read error may be involved. The chain carries TRBV7-7 and TRBJ2-5; D is possibly TRBD2 (7 bases). Germline V gives CDR1 SSHAT, CDR2 FNYEAQ (reference sequence). This CDR3 region has 15 residues. The CDR3 spells CASSPLGGGGETQYF. The CDR3 nucleotides read TGTGCTAGCAGCCCCCTTGGGGGGGGCGGAGAGACCCAGTACTTC. Full variable domain (rest looked up from reference TRBV7-7 and TRBJ2-5): GAGVSQSPRYKVTKRGQDVTLRCDPISSHATLYWYQQALGQGPEFLTYFNYEAQPDKSGLPSDRFSAERPEGSISTLTIQRTEQRDSAMYRCASSPLGGGGETQYFGPGTRLLVL.

This chain joins TRBV28 and TRBJ2-2; 10 positions match TRBD1. Germline V gene lookup returns CDR1 MDHEN and CDR2 SYDVKM. This CDR3 region has 16 residues. V shed 5 bases and J 6 bases; nucleotides not matched to a gene: 9. CDR3 region: CASSPTRDRGSGELFF. CDR3 coding DNA: TGTGCCAGCAGTCCCACCCGGGACAGGGGATCCGGGGAGCTGTTTTTT.

The V call is TRBV9, the J call TRBJ2-3, with D possibly being TRBD2 (5 bases). V was shortened by 6 bases and J by 1 base, with 9 bases between the two germline ends. Germline assignment: CDR1 SGDLS and CDR2 YYNGEE. The CDR3 consists of 13 residues. The CDR3: CASNAAGTDTQYF. DNA of the CDR3: TGTGCCAGCAATGCAGCGGGCACAGATACGCAGTATTTT. Together with reference TRBV9 and TRBJ2-3, the CDR3 gives the full variable domain: DSGVTQTPKHLITATGQRVTLRCSPRSGDLSVYWYQQSLDQGLQFLIQYYNGEERAKGNILERFSAQQFPDLHSELNLSSLELGDSALYFCASNAAGTDTQYFGPGTRLTVL.

The chain combines TRBV10-2 with TRBJ1-2; TRBD1 matches at 7 bases. Germline V CDR1 and CDR2: WSHSY, SAAADI. Trimming cost V 3 bases and J 4 bases; bases outside gene matches: 8. CDR3 size: 15 residues. The CDR3 DNA follows: TGCGCCAGCAGTGACGTCAGGGGGTTCGGCTATGGCTACACCTTC. The encoded protein is CASSDVRGFGYGYTF.

The chain has TRBV2 and TRBJ2-7; TRBD2 aligns across 13 bases. Germline CDR1 reads SNHLY; CDR2 reads FYNNEI. Losses at the gene ends were 1 base for V and 5 bases for J; bases not matched to a gene: 5. This CDR3 is built from 16 residues. CDR3 amino acids: CASSEGTSGSLHEQYF. The CDR3 DNA reads as TGTGCCAGCAGTGAAGGGACTAGCGGGAGTCTCCACGAGCAGTACTTC. Filled out from reference TRBV2 and TRBJ2-7, the complete variable domain reads EPEVTQTPSHQVTQMGQEVILRCVPISNHLYFYWYRQILGQKVEFLVSFYNNEISEKSEIFDDQFSVERPDGSNFTLKIRSTKLEDSAMYFCASSEGTSGSLHEQYFGPGTRLTVT.

This rearrangement joins TRBV10-3 to TRBJ1-1, with no clear D. Trimming left V 4 bases short and J 3 bases short, with 9 bases between. The germline V gene has CDR1 ENHRY and CDR2 SYGVKD. This CDR3 has 13 residues. The CDR3 DNA sequence: TGTGCCATCAGTGGAGGATTTGACACTGAAGCTTTCTTT. It specifies CAISGGFDTEAFF.

The rearrangement joins TRBV7-6 to TRBJ2-7; 8 bases fit TRBD1. Per germline, CDR1 SGHVS and CDR2 FNYEAQ. Trimming at V came to 7 bases and at J to 4 bases, leaving 12 bases not matched to a gene. This CDR3 has 15 residues. CDR3 protein: CASTPQPGQEYEQYF. CDR3 sequence (DNA): TGTGCCAGCACCCCTCAACCGGGACAGGAGTACGAGCAGTACTTC. The complete variable domain, with remaining parts taken from reference TRBV7-6 and TRBJ2-7, reads GAGVSQSPRYKVTKRGQDVALRCDPISGHVSLYWYRQALGQGPEFLTYFNYEAQQDKSGLPNDRFSAERPEGSISTLTIQRTEQRDSAMYRCASTPQPGQEYEQYFGPGTRLTVT.

The gene calls are TRBV11-3 and TRBJ2-3, with D maybe TRBD1 (6 bases). The V gene lost 5 bases and the J gene lost 2 bases, with 11 bases spanning the gap. Germline CDR1 is SGHNT and CDR2 is YENEEA. The CDR3 runs 14 residues. In DNA form, the CDR3 reads TGTGCCAGCAGCACTCGACAGGTCACAGATACGCAGTATTTT. This gives the protein CASSTRQVTDTQYF.